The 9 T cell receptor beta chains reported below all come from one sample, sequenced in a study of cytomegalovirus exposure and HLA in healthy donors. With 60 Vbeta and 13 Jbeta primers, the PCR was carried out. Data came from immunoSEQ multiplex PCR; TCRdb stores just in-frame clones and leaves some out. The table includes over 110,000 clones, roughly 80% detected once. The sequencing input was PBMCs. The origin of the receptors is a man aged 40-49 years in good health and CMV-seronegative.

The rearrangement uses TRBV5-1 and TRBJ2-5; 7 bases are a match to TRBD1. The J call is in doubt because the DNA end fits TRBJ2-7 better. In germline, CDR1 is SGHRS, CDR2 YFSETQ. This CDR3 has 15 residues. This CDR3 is CASSGTGTASYEQYF. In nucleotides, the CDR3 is TGCGCCAGCAGCGGAACCGGGACAGCCTCATACGAGCAGTACTTC.

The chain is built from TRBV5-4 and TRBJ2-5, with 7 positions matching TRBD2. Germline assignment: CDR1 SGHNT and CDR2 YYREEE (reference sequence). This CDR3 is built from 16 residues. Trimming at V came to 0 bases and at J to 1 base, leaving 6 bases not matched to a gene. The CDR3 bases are TGTGCCAGCAGCTTGGTGGCGGGAGCTGGCCAAGAGACCCAGTACTTC. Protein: CASSLVAGAGQETQYF. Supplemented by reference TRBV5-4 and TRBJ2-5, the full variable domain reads ETGVTQSPTHLIKTRGQQVTLRCSSQSGHNTVSWYQQALGQGPQFIFQYYREEENGRGNFPPRFSGLQFPNYSSELNVNALELDDSALYLCASSLVAGAGQETQYFGPGTRLLVL.

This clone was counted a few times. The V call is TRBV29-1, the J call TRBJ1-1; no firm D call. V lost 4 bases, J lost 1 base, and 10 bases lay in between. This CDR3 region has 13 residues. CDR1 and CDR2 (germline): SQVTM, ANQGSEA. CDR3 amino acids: CSVGRNKNTEAFF. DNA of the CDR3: TGCAGCGTTGGGCGGAACAAGAACACTGAAGCTTTCTTT.

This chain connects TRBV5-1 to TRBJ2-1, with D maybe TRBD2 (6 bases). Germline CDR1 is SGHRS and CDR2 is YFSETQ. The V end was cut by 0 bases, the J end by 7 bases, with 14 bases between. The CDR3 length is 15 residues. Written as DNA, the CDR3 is TGCGCCAGCAGCTTGGATGGACCACGGGGGAATGAGCAGTTCTTC. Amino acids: CASSLDGPRGNEQFF. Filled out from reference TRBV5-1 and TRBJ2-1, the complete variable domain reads KAGVTQTPRYLIKTRGQQVTLSCSPISGHRSVSWYQQTPGQGLQFLFEYFSETQRNKGNFPGRFSGRQFSNSRSEMNVSTLELGDSALYLCASSLDGPRGNEQFFGPGTRLTVL.

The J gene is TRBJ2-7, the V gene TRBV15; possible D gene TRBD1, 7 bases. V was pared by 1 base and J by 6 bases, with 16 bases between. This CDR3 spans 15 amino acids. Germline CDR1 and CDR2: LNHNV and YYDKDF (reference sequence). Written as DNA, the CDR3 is TGTGCCACCAGCAGAGGCGGAGGGGGCAGAAGCGAGCAGTACTTC. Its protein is CATSRGGGGRSEQYF.

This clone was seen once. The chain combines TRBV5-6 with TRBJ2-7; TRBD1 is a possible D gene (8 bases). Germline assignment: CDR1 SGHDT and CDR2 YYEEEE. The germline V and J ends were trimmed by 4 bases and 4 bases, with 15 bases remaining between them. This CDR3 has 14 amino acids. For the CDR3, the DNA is TGTGCCAGCAGCCCCGGACAGGGAGGGTACGAGCAGTACTTC. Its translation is CASSPGQGGYEQYF.

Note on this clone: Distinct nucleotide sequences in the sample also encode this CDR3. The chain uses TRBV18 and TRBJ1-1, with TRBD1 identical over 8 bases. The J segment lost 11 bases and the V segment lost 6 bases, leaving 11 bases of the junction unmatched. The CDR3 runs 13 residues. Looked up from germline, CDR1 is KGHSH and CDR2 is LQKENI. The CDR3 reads CASSEAGGVGAFF. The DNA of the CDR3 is TGTGCCAGCTCTGAGGCAGGGGGCGTCGGCGCTTTCTTT.

CDR3 bases: TGTGCCAGCAGCGTCCAACAGGGCGTCTATGGCTACACCTTC. It encodes CASSVQQGVYGYTF. V usage is TRBV5-4 and J usage is TRBJ1-2, with D possibly matching TRBD1 (6 bases). CDR1 and CDR2 (germline): SGHNT, YYREEE (reference sequence). Deletions cut 4 bases from V and 4 bases from J, with 14 bases between. The CDR3 totals 14 residues. Supplemented by reference TRBV5-4 and TRBJ1-2, the full variable domain reads ETGVTQSPTHLIKTRGQQVTLRCSSQSGHNTVSWYQQALGQGPQFIFQYYREEENGRGNFPPRFSGLQFPNYSSELNVNALELDDSALYLCASSVQQGVYGYTFGSGTRLTVV.

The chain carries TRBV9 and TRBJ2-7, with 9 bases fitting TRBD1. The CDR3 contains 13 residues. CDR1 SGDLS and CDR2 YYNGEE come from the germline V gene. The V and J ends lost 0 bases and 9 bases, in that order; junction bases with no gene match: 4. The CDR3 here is CASSVVGTGWQYF. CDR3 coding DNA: TGTGCCAGCAGCGTAGTAGGGACAGGGTGGCAGTACTTC. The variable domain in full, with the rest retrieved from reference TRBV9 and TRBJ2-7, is DSGVTQTPKHLITATGQRVTLRCSPRSGDLSVYWYQQSLDQGLQFLIQYYNGEERAKGNILERFSAQQFPDLHSELNLSSLELGDSALYFCASSVVGTGWQYFGPGTRLTVT.